A selection of T cell receptor beta chains follows, all from one sample in a study of metastatic and nonmetastatic thyroid tumors. TCRdb re-called clones from the PCR reads using MiXCR. The sample yields nearly 15,000 clones, approximately 19% seen once. Specimen: blood. The receptor source for this set is a female donor with papillary thyroid cancer or a benign thyroid nodule (not recorded which). Some clones in this sample may be carry-over from other donors' samples. Each CDR3 is given without its conserved first and last residue. Fields, in order: V gene, J gene, CDR3 protein.

TRBV12-3/TRBV12-4	TRBJ2-1	ANRPDRAMNLRDNEQS
TRBV2	TRBJ2-6	ASRIGVAGANVLT
TRBV5-6	TRBJ2-7	ASSLSSYEQY
TRBV12-5	TRBJ2-5	ASGRSGRETQY
TRBV5-4	TRBJ1-5	ASSLSGGLMGNQPQH
TRBV7-9	TRBJ2-7	ASSRDTAYEQY
TRBV6-1	TRBJ1-2	ASSEARTGFLYYGYT
TRBV20-1	TRBJ2-1	SARPLAGVNEQF
TRBV5-4	TRBJ2-5	ASSKGTATPQETQY
TRBV2	TRBJ2-3	ASRRVAITDTQY
TRBV11-2	TRBJ2-2	ASSLLPSGVGELF
TRBV6-1	TRBJ2-7	ASSRLAGDYEQY
TRBV9	TRBJ2-1	ASSTTSGPTHNEQF
TRBV6-1	TRBJ2-2	ASSPSWNTGELF
TRBV6-1	TRBJ1-2	ASSFTQGAQTGYT
TRBV3-1	TRBJ1-1	ASSQDRQGWAF
TRBV6-2/TRBV6-3	TRBJ2-5	ASSYWASGRKETQY
TRBV6-2/TRBV6-3	TRBJ2-3	ASSRLMTDTQY
TRBV18	TRBJ1-2	ASESPGTEANYGYT
TRBV7-6	TRBJ2-7	ASSPRTSSYEQY
TRBV20-1	TRBJ2-7	SAGRSSGIVSYEQY
TRBV20-1	TRBJ2-5	SATVSETQY
TRBV19	TRBJ2-7	ASSMSMTGGYEQY
TRBV5-6	TRBJ1-1	ASSMGGRYTEAF
TRBV2	TRBJ2-6	ASPRRCVTGANFLT
TRBV6-1	TRBJ2-1	ASSASRVHQF
TRBV19	TRBJ2-2	ASSMTATGELF
TRBV28	TRBJ2-7	ASSQGFKAYEQY
TRBV5-1	TRBJ2-7	ASSPLTGVVYEQY
TRBV20-1	TRBJ2-7	SARDLGEGRAYEQY
TRBV6-2/TRBV6-3	TRBJ2-3	ASSFPLMEAASTDTQY
TRBV6-1	TRBJ1-4	ASSEGEMGEELF
TRBV6-1	TRBJ1-5	ATAGQGGNQPQH
TRBV6-1	TRBJ2-1	ASSPSGSPYNEQF
TRBV20-1	TRBJ1-1	SARKPRQGDTEAF
TRBV6-2/TRBV6-3	TRBJ1-2	ASSAPGQGGYGYT
TRBV19	TRBJ2-1	ASSRSIGPYNEQF
TRBV6-1	TRBJ2-7	ASGAGSYEQY
TRBV20-1	TRBJ2-7	SAEKPTPGQVNRELYEQY
TRBV5-1	TRBJ2-3	ASSPRKDSFPDTQY
TRBV5-4	TRBJ2-1	ASSLGSGRVRGNEQF
TRBV6-1	TRBJ1-1	ASSNAGFEAF
TRBV10-2	TRBJ1-4	ASSDLPIDLRGEKLF
TRBV4-2	TRBJ2-6	ASSGVPSGVPSGANVLT
TRBV9	TRBJ2-5	ASSVGVAMSETQY
TRBV2	TRBJ2-7	ASGTGLYEQY
TRBV19	TRBJ2-5	ASSIMAVGGETQY
TRBV14	TRBJ2-6	ASSGTGANVLT
TRBV10-3	TRBJ1-3	ATRGNPSGNTIY
TRBV6-1	TRBJ2-2	ASRERGSNTGELF